Here is one TCR beta chain with its context. The method was immunoSEQ multiplex PCR; TCRdb's version includes in-frame clones alone and lacks a portion of them. This table has some 500,000 clones, about 96% appearing once. This entry comes from a study of shared clonotypes between healthy human individuals. Study in general: CD4 naive and memory got three plates each, CD8 naive two, CD8 memory one.

Trimming stripped 3 bases from V and 3 bases from J, with 6 bases between. The CDR3 covers 12 residues. CDR1 is SGHDT, CDR2 YYEEEE, per germline. Caucasian adults residing in Nashville, Tennessee made up all the donors. Specimen: naive CD4+ T cells sorted from blood. Subset in this sample: CD45RA+ positively selected. The source of this sequence is a woman aged 30 to 39 in good health. The chain has TRBV5-6 and TRBJ1-2; weak D call: TRBD1 (5 bases). The CDR3 here is CASSSGDYGYTF. The DNA for the CDR3 is TGTGCCAGCAGCTCGGGGGACTATGGCTACACCTTC.